The 2 T cell receptor beta chains presented below share a single source sample, sequenced in a study of blood T cell repertoires in COVID-19. Using immunoSEQ multiplex PCR, the repertoire was profiled, and TCRdb retains in-frame clones only, with some absent. Among over 200,000 clones listed, around 85% were seen once. Material: PBMCs or T cells enriched from blood (not recorded which). The receptors stem from a woman aged 50 to 60 who had recovered from COVID-19.

This clone is a singleton in its sample. V is TRBV7-9 and J is TRBJ2-1; 9 bases are shared with TRBD2. Germline loops: CDR1 SEHNR, CDR2 FQNEAQ (reference sequence). The junction had 5 bases not matched to a gene; V was cut back by 3 bases and J by 5 bases. The CDR3 loop spans 15 amino acids. CDR3 loop: CASSFSGSIHNEQFF. The CDR3 nucleotides read TGTGCCAGCAGCTTTAGCGGGAGTATCCACAATGAGCAGTTCTTC.

The V gene is TRBV28, the J gene TRBJ1-5; D perhaps matches TRBD1 (6 bases). From germline, CDR1 is MDHEN and CDR2 SYDVKM. The CDR3 has 13 amino acids. The V end was cut by 8 bases, the J end by 5 bases, with 13 bases between. The CDR3 here is CASFTGSYQPQHF. For the CDR3, the DNA is TGTGCCAGCTTTACAGGGAGCTATCAGCCCCAGCATTTT.